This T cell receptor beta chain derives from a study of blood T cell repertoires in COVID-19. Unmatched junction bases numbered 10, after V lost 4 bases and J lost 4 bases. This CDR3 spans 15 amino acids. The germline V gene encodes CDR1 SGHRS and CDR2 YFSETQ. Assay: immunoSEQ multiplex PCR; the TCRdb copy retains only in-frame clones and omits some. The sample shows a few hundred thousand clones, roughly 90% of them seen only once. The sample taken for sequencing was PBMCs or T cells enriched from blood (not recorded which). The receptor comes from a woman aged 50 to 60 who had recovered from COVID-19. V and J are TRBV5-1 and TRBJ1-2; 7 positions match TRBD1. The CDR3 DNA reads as TGCGCCAGCAGCCTATTTGCCGGGACAGCCTATGGCTACACCTTC. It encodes CASSLFAGTAYGYTF.